Listed here are 13 T cell receptor beta chains from one sample, sequenced in a study of PD-1 blockade in classical Hodgkin lymphoma. Relapse after autologous stem cell transplantation occurred in every patient, and brentuximab vedotin exposure varied. The table came from immunoSEQ multiplex PCR; TCRdb's copy has only in-frame clones and leaves some out. The table shows under 30,000 clones, with almost 85% occurring only once. This material consisted of peripheral blood mononuclear cells (PBMCs), taken before the second cycle of nivolumab. The receptors originated from a human donor with classical Hodgkin lymphoma.

V usage is TRBV4-1 and J usage is TRBJ1-5, with D unresolved. Trimming took 5 bases from V and 1 from J, leaving 12 bases between them. This CDR3 has 15 amino acids. From germline, CDR1 is MGHRA and CDR2 YSYEKL. CDR3 nucleotides: TGCGCCAGCAGCATCGGGGTATGGAGCAATCAGCCCCAGCATTTT. Its translation is CASSIGVWSNQPQHF.

The V and J genes are TRBV6-8 and TRBJ1-1; 7 bases agree with TRBD1. The V gene end was trimmed by 2 bases and the J gene end by 4 bases; junction bases not matched to a gene: 4. The CDR3 is made up of 14 amino acids. Germline CDR1 MNHGY, CDR2 SAAAGT. As DNA, the CDR3 is TGTGCCAGCAGTTACGCTGCAGGGGGCACTGAAGCTTTCTTT. As protein: CASSYAAGGTEAFF.

This sequence joins TRBV21-1 and TRBJ2-5; TRBD1, the table's D call, lacks a check against the DNA. TRBV21-1 is described as a pseudogene. The CDR3 is 13 amino acids. The CDR3 DNA reads as TGTGCCAGCAGTAGAGGGGGCAAAAAGACCCAGTACTTC. It codes for CASSRGGKKTQYF.

The V gene is TRBV2, the J gene TRBJ1-1; D uncertain. This CDR3 comprises 15 residues. Between the trimmed V and J ends, which lost 4 bases and 0 bases, there was a span of 12 bases. The germline CDR1 and CDR2 sequences are SNHLY and FYNNEI. The CDR3 coding sequence is TGTGCCAGCAGTGGACCAGGAGTTTTGAACACTGAAGCTTTCTTT. It encodes CASSGPGVLNTEAFF.

With respect to this clone: An end of the junction differs from the germline gene, which may be a read error. CDR3 region: CATSTGLGQPQHF. In nucleotides, the CDR3 is TGCGCCACCAGTACAGGGCTTGGCCAGCCCCAGCATTTT. The V and J genes are TRBV10-2 and TRBJ1-5, with D possibly TRBD1 on 6 matching bases. Germline-derived CDR1 and CDR2 are WSHSY and SAAADI. This CDR3 contains 13 residues.

This clone was counted only a few times. The chain carries TRBV5-6 and TRBJ1-5; 7 bases line up with TRBD1. Germline CDR1 and CDR2: SGHDT and YYEEEE. The CDR3 loop spans 16 amino acids. V dropped 4 bases and J dropped 1; count of bases not matched to a gene: 8. The CDR3 loop reads CASSRGQALSNQPQHF. For the CDR3, the DNA is TGTGCCAGCAGCCGCGGACAGGCCCTAAGCAATCAGCCCCAGCATTTT.

The rearrangement links TRBV27 to TRBJ2-5; D is perhaps TRBD1 (7 bases). The germline V gene encodes CDR1 MNHEY and CDR2 SMNVEV (reference sequence). The CDR3 loop spans 15 amino acids. With 4 bases removed from V and 1 base from J, the gap between germline ends came to 13 bases. The CDR3 DNA is TGTGCCAGCAGTTCGGGGGACAGCCCCCAAGAGACCCAGTACTTC. Residues: CASSSGDSPQETQYF.

The V and J genes are TRBV5-5 and TRBJ1-3; D unresolved. The V gene's germline CDR1 is SGHKS and CDR2 YYEKEE (reference sequence). This CDR3 has 8 residues. V lost 8 bases and J 16 bases, leaving 10 bases between the germline ends. The CDR3, as DNA: TGTGCCAGGACGGCTGCGTATTTT. As protein: CARTAAYF. Complete variable domain (other parts from reference TRBV5-5 and TRBJ1-3): DAGVTQSPTHLIKTRGQQVTLRCSPISGHKSVSWYQQVLGQGPQFIFQYYEKEERGRGNFPDRFSARQFPNYSSELNVNALLLGDSALYLCARTAAYFGEGSWLTVV.

The chain links TRBV6-6 to TRBJ1-4; D uncertain. The ends were cut back, 0 bases at V and 8 bases at J, with 13 bases in the middle. The CDR3 runs to 15 residues. The germline V gene encodes CDR1 MNHNY and CDR2 SVGAGI (reference sequence). CDR3 protein: CASSYSMEGREKLFF. In nucleotides, the CDR3 is TGTGCCAGCAGTTACTCGATGGAGGGTAGGGAAAAACTGTTTTTT.

V and J are TRBV4-1 and TRBJ2-5, with a tentative D call TRBD2 (7 bases). The germline V gene encodes CDR1 MGHRA and CDR2 YSYEKL. The CDR3 runs to 14 residues. The V end was cut by 0 bases, the J end by 5 bases, with 10 bases between. This chain's CDR3 is CASSQDKGGETQYF. CDR3 sequence (DNA): TGCGCCAGCAGCCAAGATAAGGGGGGGGAGACCCAGTACTTC.

This clone appeared a single time. The V gene is TRBV5-4, the J gene TRBJ2-2; D is undetermined. The germline gives CDR1 SGHNT, CDR2 YYREEE (reference sequence). V was pared by 2 bases and J by 5 bases, with 7 bases between. The CDR3 consists of 13 residues. CDR3: CASSFVGTGELFF. In DNA, the CDR3 is TGTGCCAGCAGCTTCGTAGGTACCGGGGAGCTGTTTTTT.

This chain uses TRBV5-4 with TRBJ1-1; a possible D gene is TRBD1 (5 bases). The CDR3 is 14 amino acids. Trimming pared 5 bases from V and 5 bases from J, leaving 16 bases between. Germline assignment: CDR1 SGHNT and CDR2 YYREEE (reference sequence). The chain's CDR3 is CASSRMGRGTEAFF. The DNA of the CDR3 is TGTGCCAGCAGTCGTATGGGGAGGGGAACTGAAGCTTTCTTT.

The chain carries TRBV4-3 and TRBJ1-1; 9 bases are shared with TRBD1. Per germline, CDR1 LGHNA and CDR2 YSLEER. V lost 6 bases, J lost 0 bases, and 8 bases stayed unmatched. The CDR3 is made up of 16 amino acids. The CDR3 nucleotides read TGCGCCAGCAGTTTTTATTGGACAGGGGTGAACACTGAAGCTTTCTTT. This gives the protein CASSFYWTGVNTEAFF.